This is a list of T cell receptor beta chains from one sample in a study of blood T cells in healthy people across ages. Each CDR3 protein gets one entry after TCRdb re-called the 5' RACE reads with MiXCR. The table shows 800,000 to 950,000 distinct CDR3 sequences, with under 40% occurring only once. Sequences were obtained from blood. These receptors were obtained from a young man in good health. Both conserved end residues are part of each CDR3.

TRBJ2-7 TRBV2 CASSGEGVDEQYF
TRBJ2-7 TRBV19 CASNAGQGYEQYF
TRBJ2-7 TRBV6-2/TRBV6-3 CASSWGEGNTYEQYF
TRBJ1-1 TRBV7-3 CAGSLRDRGDTEAFF
TRBJ1-1 TRBV20-1 CSARSGTGDAEAFF
TRBJ2-3 TRBV20-1 CSRIRNSGQGKVDTQYF
TRBJ2-3 TRBV27 CATSRVGSSTDTQYF
TRBJ1-5 TRBV12-3/TRBV12-4 CASSLAQGKQPQHF
TRBJ1-1 TRBV20-1 CSATPQAFF
TRBJ2-1 TRBV4-3 CASSQQVYNEQFF
TRBJ2-5 TRBV7-2 CASSSQGGPETQYF
TRBJ2-7 TRBV6-7 CASSYSGLYYEQYF
TRBJ2-3 TRBV7-2 CASSLNQRDTQYF
TRBJ2-1 TRBV4-2 CASSQGQGGNEQFF
TRBJ1-5 TRBV6-6 CASRHLPGRDQPQHF
TRBJ2-7 TRBV2 CASTLDRYEQYF
TRBJ2-7 TRBV5-1 CASSLGAGKYNEQYF
TRBJ2-2 TRBV20-1 CSAPMGELFF
TRBJ2-5 TRBV3-1 CASSRPRGNQETQYF
TRBJ2-3 TRBV7-9 CASSLRDSRPPYTDTQYF
TRBJ2-5 TRBV6-2/TRBV6-3 CASSYIETQYF
TRBJ2-1 TRBV6-4 CASSDSGGQGANEQFF
TRBJ1-3 TRBV27 CASRDLGSGNTIYF
TRBJ2-1 TRBV20-1 CSARSREDNEQFF
TRBJ1-1 TRBV15 CATSRGRTEAFF
TRBJ1-2 TRBV7-2 CASRPDRVGGYGYTF
TRBJ1-2 TRBV19 CASSIGWAANYGYTF
TRBJ2-1 TRBV21-1 CASPLRFSGAPYNEQFF
TRBJ2-3 TRBV20-1 CSASIAGTDTDTQYF
TRBJ2-5 TRBV5-1 CASSPGTAAREQYF
TRBJ2-3 TRBV6-2/TRBV6-3 CASGRTTGGGLSTDTQYF
TRBJ2-7 TRBV7-2 CASSPRGGGELYEQYF
TRBJ2-3 TRBV9 CASSEGQGAADTQYF
TRBJ1-4 TRBV4-2 CASSQELGTLNEKLFF
TRBJ2-2 TRBV6-2/TRBV6-3 CASGQGAGGELFF
TRBJ2-3 TRBV10-3 CAISVAASSTDTQYF
TRBJ2-7 TRBV29-1 CSVESDTESYEQYF
TRBJ2-7 TRBV9 CASSAWDSPYEQYF
TRBJ2-1 TRBV6-5 CASRTTGGEPDEQFF
TRBJ2-1 TRBV5-1 CASLPDRGLNEQFF
TRBJ2-7 TRBV20-1 CSARKGGYYNEQYF
TRBJ1-3 TRBV7-2 CASSLGTGGGNTIYF
TRBJ2-5 TRBV6-2/TRBV6-3 CASSFSDRFNEQYF
TRBJ2-1 TRBV10-3 CAISELGTGAAYNEQFF
TRBJ2-3 TRBV27 CASSLKFSWLAGETDTQYF
- TRBV9 CASSPRGGGGVVQETQFF
TRBJ2-4 TRBV6-6 CASSYSEGIQYF
TRBJ1-1 TRBV6-5 CASSRNQVMTEAFF
TRBJ1-2 TRBV4-3 CASSQDGRYYGYTF
TRBJ2-2 TRBV10-3 CAISEYGLGTTTGELFF
TRBJ1-4 TRBV2 CASSVAPRNEKLFF
TRBJ1-6 TRBV20-1 CSARLQNPGGDNSPLHF